This T cell receptor (beta chain) was sequenced during a study of blood T cells in healthy people across ages. CDR3 size: 12 residues. Trimming pared 2 bases from V and 8 bases from J, leaving 8 bases between. Germline V gives CDR1 LGHDT, CDR2 YNNKEL (reference sequence). Isolation yielded PBMCs, at least 7 million per sample, in every case. Sample-barcoded 5' priming and a J-beta primer mix drove a second PCR of roughly 7 to 11 cycles. TCRdb ran MiXCR on the 5' RACE reads and lists one entry per CDR3 protein. This sample has some 750,000 distinct CDR3 sequences, with about a fifth found just once. This sequence joins TRBV3-1 and TRBJ2-3; possibly TRBD2 for D (5 bases). The source is a man aged 70 or older in good health. Input material: blood. The CDR3 region has the DNA TGTGCCAGCAGCCAACCCGAGGGTACGCAGTATTTT. The encoded protein is CASSQPEGTQYF.